This TCR beta chain was sequenced during a study of blood T cell repertoires in COVID-19. Whole-study context: Some COVID-19 samples were acute and others convalescent; all came from the United States, Italy and Spain. The cDNA or gDNA used as material had been derived from T cells, B-cell-depleted T cells, or PBMCs.

There are 13 residues in the CDR3. Trimming cost V 5 bases and J 1 base, with 8 bases left between them. Per germline, CDR1 MNHEY and CDR2 SVGAGI. As originally analysed: The assay estimated nucleated cells by amplifying reference gene primers. Measured with immunoSEQ multiplex PCR; TCRdb has only the in-frame clones, and not every one. V, J and clone size were drawn from that table, and D and trimming were deduced from the DNA. The sample has over 350,000 clones, about nine tenths seen once. The receptor was derived from a woman in her thirties with active or convalescent COVID-19. Sequenced sample: peripheral blood. The rearrangement uses TRBV6-5 and TRBJ2-5; no firm D call. The CDR3 spells CASSPGFQETQYF. The CDR3 DNA follows: TGTGCCAGCAGTCCAGGTTTCCAAGAGACCCAGTACTTC.